Below, 3 T cell receptor beta chains from the same sample are listed, as sequenced in a study of T cell responses to AZD1222 COVID-19 vaccine. Profiling relied on immunoSEQ multiplex PCR, and the TCRdb table lists in-frame clones only, not all of them. The sample shows 150,000 to 200,000 clones, around 89% of them seen only once. Material: peripheral blood, obtained on day 0 of AZD1222 vaccination. The receptors here all came from an adult in good health.

The genes are TRBV28 and TRBJ1-5, with D possibly TRBD1 on 6 matching bases. CDR3 size: 17 residues. CDR1 is MDHEN and CDR2 is SYDVKM in the germline V gene. V dropped 5 bases and J dropped 0 bases, with 17 bases sitting between them. DNA for the CDR3: TGTGCCAGCAGTGTCCCGACCGGGACACTTAGCAATCAGCCCCAGCATTTT. The encoded protein is CASSVPTGTLSNQPQHF. The full variable domain, rest sourced from reference TRBV28 and TRBJ1-5, is DVKVTQSSRYLVKRTGEKVFLECVQDMDHENMFWYRQDPGLGLRLIYFSYDVKMKEKGDIPEGYSVSREKKERFSLILESASTNQTSMYLCASSVPTGTLSNQPQHFGDGTRLSIL.

The chain is built from TRBV19 and TRBJ2-2; D may match TRBD1 or TRBD2 (5 bases each). Trimming removed 3 bases from V and 2 bases from J, with 16 bases in between. Germline-derived CDR1 and CDR2 are LNHDA and SQIVND (reference sequence). This CDR3 is built from 17 residues. CDR3 sequence reads: CASSIAATGANTGELFF. The CDR3, as DNA: TGTGCCAGTAGTATCGCCGCAACCGGGGCTAACACCGGGGAGCTGTTTTTT. Combining the CDR3 with reference TRBV19 and TRBJ2-2 gives the whole variable domain DGGITQSPKYLFRKEGQNVTLSCEQNLNHDAMYWYRQDPGQGLRLIYYSQIVNDFQKGDIAEGYSVSREKKESFPLTVTSAQKNPTAFYLCASSIAATGANTGELFFGEGSRLTVL.

The chain carries TRBV7-2 and TRBJ2-3; 10 bases are shared with TRBD1. The V gene end was trimmed by 4 bases and the J gene end by 1 base; junction bases not matched to a gene: 2. CDR1 SGHTA and CDR2 FQGNSA come from the germline V gene. There are 15 residues in the CDR3. The CDR3 DNA follows: TGTGCCAGCAGCTCCGGGACAGGGGGCACAGATACGCAGTATTTT. Amino acids: CASSSGTGGTDTQYF. The full variable domain, rest sourced from reference TRBV7-2 and TRBJ2-3, is GAGVSQSPSNKVTEKGKDVELRCDPISGHTALYWYRQSLGQGLEFLIYFQGNSAPDKSGLPSDRFSAERTGGSVSTLTIQRTQQEDSAVYLCASSSGTGGTDTQYFGPGTRLTVL.